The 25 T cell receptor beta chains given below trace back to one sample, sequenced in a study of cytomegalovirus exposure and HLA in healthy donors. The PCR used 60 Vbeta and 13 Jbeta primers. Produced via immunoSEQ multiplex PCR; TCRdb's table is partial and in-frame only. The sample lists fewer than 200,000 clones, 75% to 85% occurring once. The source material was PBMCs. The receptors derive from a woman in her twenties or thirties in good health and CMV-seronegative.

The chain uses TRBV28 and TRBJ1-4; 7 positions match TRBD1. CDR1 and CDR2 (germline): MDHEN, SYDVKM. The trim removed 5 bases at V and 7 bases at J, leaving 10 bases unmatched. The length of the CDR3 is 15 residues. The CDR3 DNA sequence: TGTGCCAGCAGTCCCCTGACAGGGTGGGGTGAAAAACTGTTTTTT. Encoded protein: CASSPLTGWGEKLFF.

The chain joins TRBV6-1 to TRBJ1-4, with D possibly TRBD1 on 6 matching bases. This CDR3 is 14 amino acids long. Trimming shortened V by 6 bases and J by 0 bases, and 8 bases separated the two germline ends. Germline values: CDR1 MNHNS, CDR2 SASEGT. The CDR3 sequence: CASRAGATNEKLFF. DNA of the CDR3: TGTGCCAGCAGAGCAGGGGCAACTAATGAAAAACTGTTTTTT.

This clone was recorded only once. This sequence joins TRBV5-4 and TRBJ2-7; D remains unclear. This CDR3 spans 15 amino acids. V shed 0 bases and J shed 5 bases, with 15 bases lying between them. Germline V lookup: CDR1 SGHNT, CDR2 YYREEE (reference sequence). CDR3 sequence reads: CASSLGSPSIHEQYF. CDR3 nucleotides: TGTGCCAGCAGCTTGGGTAGCCCCTCCATCCACGAGCAGTACTTC.

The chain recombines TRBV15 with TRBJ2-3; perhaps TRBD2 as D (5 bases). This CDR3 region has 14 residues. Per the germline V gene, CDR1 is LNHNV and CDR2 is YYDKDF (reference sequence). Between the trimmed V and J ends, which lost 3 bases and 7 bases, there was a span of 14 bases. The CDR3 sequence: CATSRDLGLNTQYF. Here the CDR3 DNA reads TGTGCCACCAGCAGGGACTTAGGGCTTAATACGCAGTATTTT.

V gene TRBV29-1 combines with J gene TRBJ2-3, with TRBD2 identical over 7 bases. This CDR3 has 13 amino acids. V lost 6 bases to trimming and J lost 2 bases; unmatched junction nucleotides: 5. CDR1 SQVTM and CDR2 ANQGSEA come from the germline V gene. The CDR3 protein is CSVSGTTTDTQYF. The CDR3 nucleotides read TGCAGCGTGAGCGGGACGACCACAGATACGCAGTATTTT.

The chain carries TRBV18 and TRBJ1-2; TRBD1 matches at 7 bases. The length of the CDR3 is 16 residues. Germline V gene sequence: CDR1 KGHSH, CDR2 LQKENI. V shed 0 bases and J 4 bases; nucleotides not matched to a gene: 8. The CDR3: CASSPPQGTALYGYTF. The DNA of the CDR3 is TGTGCCAGCTCACCACCGCAAGGGACAGCCCTCTATGGCTACACCTTC.

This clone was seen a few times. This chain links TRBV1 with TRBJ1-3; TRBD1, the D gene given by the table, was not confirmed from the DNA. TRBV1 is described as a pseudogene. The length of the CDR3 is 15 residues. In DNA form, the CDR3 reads TGCACCAGCAGCCCATATCCCCCAGCTGGAAACACCATATATTTT. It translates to CTSSPYPPAGNTIYF.

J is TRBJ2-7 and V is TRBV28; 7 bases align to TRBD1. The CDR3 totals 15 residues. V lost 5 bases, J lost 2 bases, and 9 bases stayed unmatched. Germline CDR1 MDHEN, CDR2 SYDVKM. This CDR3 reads CASSPLGQSTYEQYF. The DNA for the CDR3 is TGTGCCAGCAGTCCACTGGGACAGAGTACCTACGAGCAGTACTTC.

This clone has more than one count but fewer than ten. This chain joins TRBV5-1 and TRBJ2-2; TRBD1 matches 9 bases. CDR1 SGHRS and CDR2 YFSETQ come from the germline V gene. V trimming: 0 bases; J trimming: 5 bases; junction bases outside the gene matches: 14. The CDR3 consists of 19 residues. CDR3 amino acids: CASSLGVLTGGSWTGELFF. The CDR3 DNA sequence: TGCGCCAGCAGCTTGGGGGTCCTCACAGGGGGCTCGTGGACCGGGGAGCTGTTTTTT.

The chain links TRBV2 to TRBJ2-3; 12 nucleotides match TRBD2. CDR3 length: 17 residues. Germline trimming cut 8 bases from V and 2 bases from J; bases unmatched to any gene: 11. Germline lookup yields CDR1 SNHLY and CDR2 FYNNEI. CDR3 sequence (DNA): TGTGCCAGCCACTTGGTCGGACTAGCGGGACCCACAGATACGCAGTATTTT. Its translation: CASHLVGLAGPTDTQYF.

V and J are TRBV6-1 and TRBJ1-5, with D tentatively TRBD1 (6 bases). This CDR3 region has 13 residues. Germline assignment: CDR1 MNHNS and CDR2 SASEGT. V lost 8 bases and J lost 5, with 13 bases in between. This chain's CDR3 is CASAGTTDQPQHF. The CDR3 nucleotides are TGTGCCAGCGCAGGGACAACTGATCAGCCCCAGCATTTT.

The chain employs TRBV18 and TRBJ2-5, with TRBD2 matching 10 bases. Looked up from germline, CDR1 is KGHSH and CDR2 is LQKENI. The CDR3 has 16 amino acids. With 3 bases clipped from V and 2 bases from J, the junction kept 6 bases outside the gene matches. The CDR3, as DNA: TGTGCCAGCTCACCCTCAAGGACTAGCGGACAAGAGACCCAGTACTTC. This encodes CASSPSRTSGQETQYF. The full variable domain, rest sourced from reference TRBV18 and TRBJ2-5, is NAGVMQNPRHLVRRRGQEARLRCSPMKGHSHVYWYRQLPEEGLKFMVYLQKENIIDESGMPKERFSAEFPKEGPSILRIQQVVRGDSAAYFCASSPSRTSGQETQYFGPGTRLLVL.

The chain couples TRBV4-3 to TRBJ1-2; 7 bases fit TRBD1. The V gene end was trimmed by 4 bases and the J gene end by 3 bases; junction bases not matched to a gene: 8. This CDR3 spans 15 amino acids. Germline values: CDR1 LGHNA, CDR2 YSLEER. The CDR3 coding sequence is TGCGCCAGCAGCCCCCGGGACAGATCTGACTATGGCTACACCTTC. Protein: CASSPRDRSDYGYTF.

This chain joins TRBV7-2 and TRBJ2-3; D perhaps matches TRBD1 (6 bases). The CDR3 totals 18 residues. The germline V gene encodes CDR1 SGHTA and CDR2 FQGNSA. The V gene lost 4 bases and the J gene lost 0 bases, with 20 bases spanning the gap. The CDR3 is CASSSDSSGVLSTDTQYF. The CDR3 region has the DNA TGTGCCAGCAGCTCAGATAGTTCAGGGGTCTTAAGCACAGATACGCAGTATTTT.

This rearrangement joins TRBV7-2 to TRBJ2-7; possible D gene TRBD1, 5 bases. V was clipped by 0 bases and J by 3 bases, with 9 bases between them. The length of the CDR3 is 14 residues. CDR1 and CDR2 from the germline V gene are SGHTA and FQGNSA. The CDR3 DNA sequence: TGTGCCAGCAGCTTAGCTAGACAGTACTACGAGCAGTACTTC. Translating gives CASSLARQYYEQYF.

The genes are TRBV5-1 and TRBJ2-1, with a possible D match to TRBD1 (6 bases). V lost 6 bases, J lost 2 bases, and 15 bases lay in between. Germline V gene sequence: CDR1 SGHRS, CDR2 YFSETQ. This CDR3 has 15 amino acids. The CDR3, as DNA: TGCGCCAGCAAGTTAGGGGGAGTCACCTACAATGAGCAGTTCTTC. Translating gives CASKLGGVTYNEQFF.

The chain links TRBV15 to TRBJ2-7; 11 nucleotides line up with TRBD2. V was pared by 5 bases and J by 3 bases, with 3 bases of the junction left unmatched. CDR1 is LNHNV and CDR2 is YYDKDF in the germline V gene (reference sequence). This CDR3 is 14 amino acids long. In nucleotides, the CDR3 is TGTGCCACCAGCGCCGGACTAGCGGGCTACGAGCAGTACTTC. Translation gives CATSAGLAGYEQYF.

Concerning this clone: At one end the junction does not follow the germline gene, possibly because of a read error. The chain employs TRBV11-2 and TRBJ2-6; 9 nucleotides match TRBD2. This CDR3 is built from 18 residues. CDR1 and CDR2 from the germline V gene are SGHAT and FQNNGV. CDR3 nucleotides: TGTGCCAGCAGCATAACTAGCGGGTTTTACTCTGGGGCCAACGGCCTGACTTTC. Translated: CASSITSGFYSGANGLTF.

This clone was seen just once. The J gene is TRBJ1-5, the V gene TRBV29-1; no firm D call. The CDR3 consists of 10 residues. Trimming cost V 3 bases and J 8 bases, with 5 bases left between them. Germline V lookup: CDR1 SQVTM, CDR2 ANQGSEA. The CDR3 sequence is CSVDGEPQHF. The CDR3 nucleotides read TGCAGCGTTGACGGTGAGCCCCAGCATTTT.

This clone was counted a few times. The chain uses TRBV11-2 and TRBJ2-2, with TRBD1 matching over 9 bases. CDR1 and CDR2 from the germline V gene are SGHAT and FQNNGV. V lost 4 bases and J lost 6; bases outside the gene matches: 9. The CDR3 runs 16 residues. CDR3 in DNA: TGTGCCAGCAGCTACCCAACCGGGACAGGGCCCGGGGAGCTGTTTTTT. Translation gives CASSYPTGTGPGELFF.

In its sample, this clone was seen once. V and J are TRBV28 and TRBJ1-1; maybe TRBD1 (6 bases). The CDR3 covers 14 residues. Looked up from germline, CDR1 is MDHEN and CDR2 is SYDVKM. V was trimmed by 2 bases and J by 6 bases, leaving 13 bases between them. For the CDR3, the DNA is TGTGCCAGCAGTTTACTGGGAACAGGGTCTGAAGCTTTCTTT. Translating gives CASSLLGTGSEAFF.

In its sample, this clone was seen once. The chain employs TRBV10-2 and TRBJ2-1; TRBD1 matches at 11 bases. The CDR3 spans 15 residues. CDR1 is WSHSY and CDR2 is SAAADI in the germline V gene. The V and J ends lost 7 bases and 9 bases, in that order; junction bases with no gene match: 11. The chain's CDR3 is CASTPSGQGGSEQFF. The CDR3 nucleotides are TGCGCCAGCACCCCTTCGGGACAGGGGGGTAGTGAGCAGTTCTTC.

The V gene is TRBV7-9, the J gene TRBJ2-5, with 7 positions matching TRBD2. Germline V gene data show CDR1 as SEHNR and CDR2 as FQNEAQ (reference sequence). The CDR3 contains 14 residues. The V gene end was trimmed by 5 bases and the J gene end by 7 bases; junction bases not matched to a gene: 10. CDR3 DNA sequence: TGTGCCAGCAGCATCGGGGAGGGTAGGGGGACCCAGTACTTC. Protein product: CASSIGEGRGTQYF.

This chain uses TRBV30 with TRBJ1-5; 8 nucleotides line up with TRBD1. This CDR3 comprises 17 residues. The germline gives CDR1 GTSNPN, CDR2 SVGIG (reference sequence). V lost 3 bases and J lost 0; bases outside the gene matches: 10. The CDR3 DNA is TGTGCCTGGAGCCCGACAGGGGTGGACTATAGCAATCAGCCCCAGCATTTT. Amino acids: CAWSPTGVDYSNQPQHF. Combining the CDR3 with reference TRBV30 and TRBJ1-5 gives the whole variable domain SQTIHQWPATLVQPVGSPLSLECTVEGTSNPNLYWYRQAAGRGLQLLFYSVGIGQISSEVPQNLSASRPQDRQFILSSKKLLLSDSGFYLCAWSPTGVDYSNQPQHFGDGTRLSIL.

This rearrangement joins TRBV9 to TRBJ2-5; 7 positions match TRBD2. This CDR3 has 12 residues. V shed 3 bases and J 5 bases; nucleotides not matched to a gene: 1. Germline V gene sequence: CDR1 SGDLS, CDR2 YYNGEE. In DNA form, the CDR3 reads TGTGCCAGCAGCGAGGGAGGGGAGACCCAGTACTTC. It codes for CASSEGGETQYF.